The 6 T cell receptor beta chains below come from one sample, sequenced in a study of T cells in Graves' hyperthyroidism and ophthalmopathy. Using RNA transcripts as the source, TCR beta CDR3 regions were amplified. The HTBI primer set drove a first-round RT-PCR of the TCR CDR3. From the multiplex PCR reads, TCRdb called clonotypes with MiXCR, one entry per CDR3 protein. This table has some 490,000 distinct CDR3 sequences, 16% appearing once. The sample consisted of blood. The receptors come from a woman aged 25 to 39 with Graves' ophthalmopathy.

With regard to this clonotype: Possible read error: a much larger clone is one base away. This chain uses TRBV7-2 with TRBJ2-3; perhaps TRBD2 as D (5 bases). V was clipped by 1 base and J by 4 bases, with 12 bases between them. CDR1 is SGHTA and CDR2 is FQGNSA in the germline V gene. CDR3 size: 15 residues. CDR3 loop: CASSLGGGRADTQYF. The CDR3 DNA sequence: TGTGCCAGCAGCTTAGGGGGTGGGAGAGCAGATACGCAGTATTTT.

The chain links TRBV4-1 to TRBJ2-7; TRBD1 matches at 8 bases. The CDR3 contains 15 residues. Germline V gene lookup returns CDR1 MGHRA and CDR2 YSYEKL. With 1 base clipped from V and 0 bases from J, the junction kept 2 bases outside the gene matches. The CDR3 loop is CASSQVDRASYEQYF. The CDR3 DNA reads as TGCGCCAGCAGCCAAGTGGACAGGGCCTCCTACGAGCAGTACTTC.

This clonotype was seen a handful of times. The V call is TRBV7-2, the J call TRBJ1-6; the D gene is possibly TRBD1 (5 bases). Germline V gene lookup returns CDR1 SGHTA and CDR2 FQGNSA. V lost 7 bases and J lost 7, with 11 bases in between. The CDR3 spans 13 residues. CDR3 region: CASTKSGNSPLHF. In nucleotides, the CDR3 is TGTGCCAGCACTAAATCAGGGAATTCACCCCTCCACTTT.

In this sample, this clonotype turned up a few times. The chain combines TRBV28 with TRBJ2-2; 10 bases fit TRBD1. Germline trimming cut 5 bases from V and 4 bases from J; bases unmatched to any gene: 7. The CDR3 extends over 16 amino acids. Germline CDR1 and CDR2: MDHEN and SYDVKM. DNA for the CDR3: TGTGCCAGCAGTCGTGGGACAGGGGTATTCACCGGGGAGCTGTTTTTT. Encoded protein: CASSRGTGVFTGELFF.

The chain recombines TRBV7-9 with TRBJ2-4; D is uncertain. The CDR3 totals 16 residues. Germline V lookup: CDR1 SEHNR, CDR2 FQNEAQ (reference sequence). Trimming cost V 0 bases and J 3 bases, with 12 bases left between them. The CDR3 nucleotides are TGTGCCAGCAGCTTAGCGATAACAGTCAACAAAAACATTCAGTACTTC. Encoded protein: CASSLAITVNKNIQYF. The full variable domain, rest sourced from reference TRBV7-9 and TRBJ2-4, is DTGVSQNPRHKITKRGQNVTFRCDPISEHNRLYWYRQTLGQGPEFLTYFQNEAQLEKSRLLSDRFSAERPKGSFSTLEIQRTEQGDSAMYLCASSLAITVNKNIQYFGAGTRLSVL.

V is TRBV9 and J is TRBJ2-1, with D tentatively TRBD2 (5 bases). The CDR3 consists of 17 residues. Trimming removed 3 bases from V and 7 bases from J, with 23 bases in between. The germline gives CDR1 SGDLS, CDR2 YYNGEE. The CDR3 protein is CASSGQLASKPGNEQFF. CDR3 nucleotides: TGTGCCAGCAGCGGGCAGCTAGCATCTAAGCCTGGGAATGAGCAGTTCTTC.